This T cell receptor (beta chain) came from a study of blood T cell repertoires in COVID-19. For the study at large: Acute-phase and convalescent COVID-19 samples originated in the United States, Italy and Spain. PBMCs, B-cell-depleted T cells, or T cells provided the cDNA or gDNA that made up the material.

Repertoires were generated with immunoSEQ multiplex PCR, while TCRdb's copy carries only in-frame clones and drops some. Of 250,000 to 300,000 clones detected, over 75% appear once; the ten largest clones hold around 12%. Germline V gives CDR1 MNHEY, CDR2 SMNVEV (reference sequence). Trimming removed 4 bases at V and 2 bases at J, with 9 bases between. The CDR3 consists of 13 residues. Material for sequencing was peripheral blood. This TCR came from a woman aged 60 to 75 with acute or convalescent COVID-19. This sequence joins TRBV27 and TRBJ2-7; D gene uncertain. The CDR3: CASSSTDTYEQYF. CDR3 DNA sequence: TGTGCCAGCAGTTCGACTGATACCTACGAGCAGTACTTC.